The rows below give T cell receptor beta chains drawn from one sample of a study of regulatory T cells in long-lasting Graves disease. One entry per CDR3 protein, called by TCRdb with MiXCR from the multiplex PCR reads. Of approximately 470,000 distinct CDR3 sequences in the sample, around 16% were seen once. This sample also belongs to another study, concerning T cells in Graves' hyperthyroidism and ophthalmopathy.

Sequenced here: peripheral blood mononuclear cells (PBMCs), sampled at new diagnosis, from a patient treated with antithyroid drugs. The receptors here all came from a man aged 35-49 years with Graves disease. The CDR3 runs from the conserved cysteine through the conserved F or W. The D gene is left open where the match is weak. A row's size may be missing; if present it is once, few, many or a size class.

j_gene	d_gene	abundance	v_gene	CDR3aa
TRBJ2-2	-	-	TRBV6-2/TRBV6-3	CASKFTANTGELFF
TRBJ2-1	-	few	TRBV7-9	CASRPLGAREQFF
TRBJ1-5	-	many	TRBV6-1	CASSEGADQPQHF
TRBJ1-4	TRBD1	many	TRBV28	CASSSRQGYGEKLFF
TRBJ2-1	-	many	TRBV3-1	CASSREGFNNEQFF
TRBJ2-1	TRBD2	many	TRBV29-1	CSAPPSGRSRDEQFF
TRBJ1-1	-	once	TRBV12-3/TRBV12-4	CASSFRYLTNTEAFF
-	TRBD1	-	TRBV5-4	CASSLDRGDPASYEQYF
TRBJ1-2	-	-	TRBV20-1	CSASNDGHSGGYTF
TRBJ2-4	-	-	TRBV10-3	CAISESGQNIQYF
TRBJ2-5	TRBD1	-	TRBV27	CASAPGTGSQETQYF
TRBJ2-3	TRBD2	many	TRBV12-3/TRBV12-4	CASSSEPGLAVLTQYF
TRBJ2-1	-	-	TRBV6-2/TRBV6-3	CASSANPGVYNEQFF
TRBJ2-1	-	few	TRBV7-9	CASSSGLRQFF
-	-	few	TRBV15	CATSRGDIQYF
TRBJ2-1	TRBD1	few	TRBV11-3	CASSPPGTGSNEQFF
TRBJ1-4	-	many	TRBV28	CASTGTGGLYNEKLFF
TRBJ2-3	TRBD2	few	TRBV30	CAWSLELAGGPDTQYF
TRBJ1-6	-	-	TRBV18	CASSPGLMVNSPPHF
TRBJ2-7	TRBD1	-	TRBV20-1	CSARDTGGSYEQYF
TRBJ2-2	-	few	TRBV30	CAWSVLPTGELFF
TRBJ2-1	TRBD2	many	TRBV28	CASTLSGPGYNEQFF
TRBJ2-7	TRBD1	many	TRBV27	CASSATGLEQYF
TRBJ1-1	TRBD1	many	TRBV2	CASSAAGGMTEAFF
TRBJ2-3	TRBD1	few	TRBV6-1	CASTQDRVSSDTQYF
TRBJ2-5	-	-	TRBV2	CASRILGRQETQYF
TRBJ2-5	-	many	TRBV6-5	CASSYSWGVAGRETQYF
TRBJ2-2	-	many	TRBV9	CASSLWTDSTNTGELFF